This T cell receptor (beta chain) stems from a study of cytomegalovirus exposure and HLA in healthy donors listed by TCRdb under 2017. Describing the broader study: An earlier analysis of roughly 500 of the donors reported about 280 Gb of sequence data and 95 million to 140 million unique TCR beta sequences obtained from roughly 180 million T cells. The study aimed to test whether signatures of past pathogen exposure could be identified by cataloging public T cell receptors. HLA typing covered class I and class II loci at four-digit resolution. A handful of DR-DQ haplotypes were handled as single units for association and clustering because linkage in the cohort was strong. Typing coverage varied by locus: roughly 620-630 donors for A, B, C, DRB1 and DQB1; roughly 560 for DQA1; nearly 610 for DPA1; approximately 450 for DPB1. An early release covering 500 to 750 HLA-typed donors comprised 250 to 350 gigabases of sequencing data and tens of millions of unique TCR sequences. Along with the roughly 700-subject first cohort, a separate validation cohort of over a hundred different subjects was used. Among roughly 400 genotyped donors of the cohort, an average of around 240,000 unique TCR beta nucleotide sequences was sequenced per donor, of which 15% to 20% were non-productive. A later genetic analysis used genome-wide SNP genotypes for about three fifths of the 666 donors, treating that subset as a discovery cohort. To predict cytomegalovirus infection status, the study combined high-throughput TCR immunosequencing, statistical association of individual TCRs with disease status, and machine learning. A later analysis re-examined previously published TCR beta repertoires from just over 650 donors and added high-resolution HLA genotyping to investigate patterns of TCR occurrence. Donor age, sex, ethnicity and CMV serostatus were compiled together with the repertoire data. Of the 398 genotyped donors, less than 90% were placed in the genetic ancestry cluster associated with self-reported Caucasian donors. Every repertoire in the discovery cohort had been generated on one and the same sequencing platform. The study used immunosequencing to profile the T cell repertoires of 670 or so subjects and linked those repertoires to cytomegalovirus serostatus. The later analysis used no new phenotypic data to find candidate immune exposures, relying instead on TCR beta sequences and their occurrence across donors. An earlier analysis of several hundred of the donors applied high-throughput TCR beta sequencing to assess whether each TCR beta V gene segment acted as functional or pseudogenic.

Overall study outcomes, separate from this receptor: About 17 rarely observed V segments, including chromosome 9 orphons, were excluded from the earlier analysis of some 590 of the donors because counts were too low. The only immune exposure information available for the cohort was CMV serostatus. Linkage disequilibrium might explain the correlated functional status among segregating V segments, but an unknown experimental factor could not be excluded. In a later analysis, the rate of TCR association differed among HLA loci, with DRB1 alleles having the most associated TCRs and HLA-C alleles having the fewest. In a later analysis, several top co-occurrence clusters were reported to appear linked to parvovirus B19, influenza, CMV and Epstein-Barr virus. Because HLA typing was unavailable for some donors at each locus, only the typed subset was used in association tests. A cluster of highly shared sequence variants was judged likely to represent a technical artifact of the sequencing pipeline. In an earlier analysis of around 600 of the donors, most TCR beta V segments were observed in productive rearrangements about 87% or about 30% of the time, broadly matching IMGT annotations. Across donors, most TCR sequences were observed very rarely, whereas some public TCRs were present in many individuals. A further reported finding was that TCR beta sequences accurately predicted the HLA-A and HLA-B alleles for most subjects in the first cohort. A later analysis found that HLA-associated TCR beta chains were more clonally expanded and had lower generation probabilities than equally common non-associated chains. Specific HLA alleles were associated with 15,000 to 20,000 TCR beta sequences at a false discovery rate of 0.05 in a later analysis. The study gave a list of under 200 TCR beta chains associated with cytomegalovirus. Roughly uniform sequencing depth across donors was assumed in presence/absence analyses, although this assumption may not hold. The cohort was sequenced for TCR beta chains only, and without alpha or paired-chain data the features that could be detected were limited. The authors suggested that the approach could potentially be generalized to other disease states and immunological phenotypes. Some IMGT-functional V segments, including TRBV6-2 and TRBV6-3, could not be distinguished by the 87-base-pair reads and were therefore excluded. According to a later analysis, most CMV-associated TCR beta chains appeared to be HLA-restricted, and the HLA associations seemed to be driven largely by CMV exposure. Compared with the roughly 700-donor mean, donors in an Asian-associated ancestry cluster had fewer N-insertions in productive TCRs, according to a later genetic analysis. A later genetic analysis associated a missense DCLRE1C variant with V-gene and J-gene trimming of TCR beta chains, and an independent cohort replicated the association. In vitro tests confirmed that three of the cytomegalovirus-associated TCR beta chains recognize cytomegalovirus antigens. Cytomegalovirus status was reported to be diagnosed by the classifier with high specificity and sensitivity in both the original and validation cohorts. When HLA alleles, especially DR and DQ, strongly co-occurred, attributing TCR associations to individual alleles was difficult.

The cohort consisted of 666 healthy bone marrow donors. At the time of sampling, every cohort member was nominally healthy, though immune exposures that went unrecorded were likely present. The donor tested CMV seronegative and was one of the 352 seronegative cohort members. A peripheral blood sample was provided by each donor, and peripheral blood mononuclear cells were used for TCR beta sequencing. The Qiagen DNeasy Blood Extraction Kit was used to extract genomic DNA from the blood cell samples. Of note for this clone: The antigen it binds to is not known. No much larger clonotype is one base removed from it; base qualities were not supplied.

Reading from cysteine to phenylalanine, the CDR3 counts 16 amino acids. Only the CDR3 portion is preserved as DNA: 48 bases, with reading frame beginning at the first base. Trimming removed 4 bases from V and 7 bases from J, leaving 21 bases between the germline ends. Per the germline V gene (reference sequence), SGHKS is the CDR1 and YYEKEE is the CDR2. The library came from the immunoSEQ multiplex PCR assay. A mixture of 60 forward primers for TCR Vbeta segments and 13 reverse primers for TCR Jbeta segments was used in the multiplex PCR. The CDR3 region of rearranged TCR beta genes was amplified from genomic DNA by a multiplex PCR assay. On the Illumina HiSeq System, the amplified TCR beta libraries were sequenced as 87-base-pair reads. The published analysis was carried out like this. A later analysis tallied some 79 million unique TCR beta chains across the 666 repertoires, and some 10 million of those chains were shared by two or more donors. Raw reads were error-corrected and collapsed into unique sequences with a nearest-neighbor algorithm that merged closely related sequences to remove PCR and sequencing errors. To assign V, D and J gene segments, CDR3 sequences were aligned to IMGT reference sequences. Each retained sequence needed at least a six-nucleotide match to both a V gene segment and a J gene segment. Rearrangements were called productive when the CDR3 lacked stop codons and stayed in frame with V and J; all others were non-productive. CDR3 was defined according to IMGT convention as the region running from the second conserved V-encoded cysteine to the conserved J-encoded phenylalanine. Sequences without an unambiguous match to a single V gene segment were excluded from the earlier analysis of several hundred of the donors. In an earlier analysis of 587 of the donors, a V segment was called functional when productive rearrangements were above 56.7%, and segregating when the standard deviation between donors exceeded 5%. To diagnose cytomegalovirus status from the catalog of TCR beta chain sequences, a statistical classification framework was built. A later analysis assigned V and J genes by comparing TCR nucleotide sequences with IMGT/GENE-DB human TR gene sequences. The TCRdist pipeline was used in a later analysis to assign CDR3 sequences and most-parsimonious VDJ recombination scenarios. A later analysis defined each TCR beta chain by its CDR3 amino acid sequence plus V-gene family, and excluded reads lacking a unique V-gene family. In a later analysis, several hundred highly shared, low-generation-probability nucleotide sequences were removed to address suspected cross-contamination and a sequencing artifact. A later analysis calculated a clonal expansion index for each public chain from normalized within-repertoire ranks of inferred template counts. Generation probabilities in a later analysis came from a VDJ recombination model fitted to out-of-frame rearrangements, and those results were checked against IGoR. A later analysis scored TCR-TCR, TCR-HLA and TCR-CMV co-occurrence with hypergeometric tests, applying a repertoire-size bias correction to TCR pairs. In a later analysis, false discovery rates were estimated by permuting HLA or CMV assignments 20 times. In a later analysis, co-occurring TCRs were grouped with DBSCAN, and TCRdist sequence similarity was added when clustering was performed within HLA-allele-positive subsets. For co-occurrence clustering, repertoires with fewer than 30,000 or more than 120,000 public chains were excluded, along with several repertoires with anomalous nucleotide sharing. TCRdb retrieved this table from immuneACCESS and kept in-frame rearrangements only. Not all clones are present; in checked studies, unresolved V genes account for under half, and no reason is known for the remainder. That table is the source of V, J and clone size, and D and trimming were worked out from the DNA. Within this sample are around 180,000 clones, with 85% of them counted one time only. 1% of the sample is held by the ten biggest clonotypes.

This TCR came from a boy younger than 10 in good health and CMV-seronegative. The sample taken for sequencing was PBMCs. The V and J segments used are TRBV5-5 and TRBJ1-3; the D region possibly corresponds to TRBD1 (5 bases align). The bases read TGTGCCAGCAGCCCCCTACAGGTCTCCCCGGTTAACACCATATATTTT. Translated, this is CASSPLQVSPVNTIYF.